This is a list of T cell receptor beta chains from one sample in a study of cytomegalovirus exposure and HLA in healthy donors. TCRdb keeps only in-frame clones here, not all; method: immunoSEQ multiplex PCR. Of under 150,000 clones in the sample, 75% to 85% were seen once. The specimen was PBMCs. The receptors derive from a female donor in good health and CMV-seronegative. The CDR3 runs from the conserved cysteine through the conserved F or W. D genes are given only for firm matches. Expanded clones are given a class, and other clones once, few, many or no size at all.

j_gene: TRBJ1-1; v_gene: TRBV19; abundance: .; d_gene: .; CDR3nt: TGTGCCAGTAGTCAGGTAACTGAAGCTTTCTTT; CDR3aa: CASSQVTEAFF
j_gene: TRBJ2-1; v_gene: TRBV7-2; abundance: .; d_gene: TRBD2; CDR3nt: TGTGCCAGCAGCCCCGAGGGAGGGGCCTCCTACAATGAGCAGTTCTTC; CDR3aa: CASSPEGGASYNEQFF
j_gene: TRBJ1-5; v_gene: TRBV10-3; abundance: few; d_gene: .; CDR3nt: TGTGCCACTGGGGGCCTTAATCAGCCCCAGCATTTT; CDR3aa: CATGGLNQPQHF
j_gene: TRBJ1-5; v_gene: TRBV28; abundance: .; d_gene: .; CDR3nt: TGTGCCAGCATCCTGACAGGATCCTATAGCAATCAGCCCCAGCATTTT; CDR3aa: CASILTGSYSNQPQHF
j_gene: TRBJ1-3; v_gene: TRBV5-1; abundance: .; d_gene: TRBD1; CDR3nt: TGCGCCAGCAGCTTGACGGGACAGGGGAACCAACCATCTGGAAACACCATATATTTT; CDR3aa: CASSLTGQGNQPSGNTIYF
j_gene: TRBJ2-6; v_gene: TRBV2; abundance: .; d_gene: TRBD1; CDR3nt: TGTGCCAGCAGACCCGGGACAGGGGTGGGTGGGGCCAACGTCCTGACTTTC; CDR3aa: CASRPGTGVGGANVLTF
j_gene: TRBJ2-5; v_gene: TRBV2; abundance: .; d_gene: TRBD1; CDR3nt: TGTGCCAGCATTTTCCGGGACAGGATATTAGGGCGGCAAGAGACCCAGTACTTC; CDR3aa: CASIFRDRILGRQETQYF
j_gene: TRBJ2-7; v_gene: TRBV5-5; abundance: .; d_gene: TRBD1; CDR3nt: TGTGCCAGCAGCTTGCTAGCAGGGGGTGAGTACGAGCAGTACTTC; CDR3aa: CASSLLAGGEYEQYF
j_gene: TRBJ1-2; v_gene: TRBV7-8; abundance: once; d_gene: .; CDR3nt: TGTGCCAGCAGCTTAGCGGGGGGGAATCGGGACCTAAGTCGCTACACCTTC; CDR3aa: CASSLAGGNRDLSRYTF
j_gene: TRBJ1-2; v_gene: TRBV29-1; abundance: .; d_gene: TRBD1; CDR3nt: TGCAGCGTGGCAGTCAGGGGGTATGGCTACACCTTC; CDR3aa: CSVAVRGYGYTF
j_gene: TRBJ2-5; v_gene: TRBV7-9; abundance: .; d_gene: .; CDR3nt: TGTGCCAGCAGCTTAGCCCCGGCAGGGACATCAAGGGAGACCCAGTACTTC; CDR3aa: CASSLAPAGTSRETQYF
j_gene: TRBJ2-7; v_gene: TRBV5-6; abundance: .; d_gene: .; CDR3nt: TGTGCCAGCAGTTACTTGAGCTCCTACGAGCAGTACTTC; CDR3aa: CASSYLSSYEQYF
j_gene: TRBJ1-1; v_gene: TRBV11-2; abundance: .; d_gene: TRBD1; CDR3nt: TGTGCCAGCAGCATCACGACAGGGGTGAGCACTGAAGCTTTCTTT; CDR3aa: CASSITTGVSTEAFF
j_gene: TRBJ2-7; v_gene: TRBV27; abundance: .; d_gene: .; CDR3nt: TGTGCCAGCAGTCCTGGGCCAGGGCTCGAGCAGTACTTC; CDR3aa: CASSPGPGLEQYF
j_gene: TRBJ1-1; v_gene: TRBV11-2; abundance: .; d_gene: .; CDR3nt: TGTGCCAGCAGCGCGGTCATTAAGTCCTGGACTGAAGCTTTCTTT; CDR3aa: CASSAVIKSWTEAFF
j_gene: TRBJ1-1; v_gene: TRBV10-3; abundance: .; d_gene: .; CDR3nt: TGTGCCACCACACGCGCAGGGAATACTGAAGCTTTCTTT; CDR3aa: CATTRAGNTEAFF
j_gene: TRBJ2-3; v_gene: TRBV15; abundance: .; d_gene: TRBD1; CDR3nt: TGTGCCACCAGCCCGCACGGGACAGATTCTACAGATACGCAGTATTTT; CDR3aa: CATSPHGTDSTDTQYF
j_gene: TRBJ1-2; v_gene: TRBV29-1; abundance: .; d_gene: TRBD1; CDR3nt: TGCAGCGTTCAACCCGGGGGACAGGGTGGAGGCTACACCTTC; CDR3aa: CSVQPGGQGGGYTF
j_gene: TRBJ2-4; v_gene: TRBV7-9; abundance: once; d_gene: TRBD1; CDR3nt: TGTGCCAGCAGCTTAGGGGGACAGGGGGCCAGAAACATTCAGTACTTC; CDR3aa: CASSLGGQGARNIQYF
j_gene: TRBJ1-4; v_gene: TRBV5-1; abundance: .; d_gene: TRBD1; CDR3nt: TGCGCCAGTAGCTCCGGGACAGGGGGAGAAAAACTGTTTTTT; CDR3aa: CASSSGTGGEKLFF
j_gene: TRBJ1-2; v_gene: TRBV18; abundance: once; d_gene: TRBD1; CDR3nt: TGTGCCAGCTCACCAGCGGGACAGCTTCTCGAGGGTGGCTACACCTTC; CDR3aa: CASSPAGQLLEGGYTF
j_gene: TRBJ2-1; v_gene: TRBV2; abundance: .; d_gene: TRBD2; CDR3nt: TGTGCCAGCGGACTAGACACCTACAATGAGCAGTTCTTC; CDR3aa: CASGLDTYNEQFF
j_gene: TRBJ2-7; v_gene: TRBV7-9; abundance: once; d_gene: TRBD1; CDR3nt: TGTGCCAGCAGCCCTCACCGGGACAGGGGCGCGAACGAGCAGTACTTC; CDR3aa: CASSPHRDRGANEQYF
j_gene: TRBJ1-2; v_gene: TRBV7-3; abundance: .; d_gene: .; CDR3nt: TGTGCCAGCAGCTTAAACCAGGGGCCTGGCTATGGCTACACCTTC; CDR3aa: CASSLNQGPGYGYTF
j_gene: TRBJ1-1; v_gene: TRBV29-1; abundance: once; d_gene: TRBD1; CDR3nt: TGCAGCACCTGGACAGGGGGCACTGAAGCTTTCTTT; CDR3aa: CSTWTGGTEAFF
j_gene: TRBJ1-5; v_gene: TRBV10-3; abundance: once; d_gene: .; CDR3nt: TGTGCCATCAGTGAGTCCCAGGGGAGGGTTCAGCCCCAGCATTTT; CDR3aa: CAISESQGRVQPQHF
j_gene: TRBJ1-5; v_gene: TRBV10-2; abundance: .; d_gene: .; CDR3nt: TGCGCCAGCGGGCCGCCCCAGCATTTT; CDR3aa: CASGPPQHF
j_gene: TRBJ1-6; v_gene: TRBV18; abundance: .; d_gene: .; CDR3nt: TGTGCCAGCTCACGTGACAGAAATAATTCACCCCTCCACTTT; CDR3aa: CASSRDRNNSPLHF
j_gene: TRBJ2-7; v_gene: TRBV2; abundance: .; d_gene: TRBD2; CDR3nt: TGTGCCAGCAGTCGGGGGGGCCAGAGAAACGAGCAGTACTTC; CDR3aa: CASSRGGQRNEQYF
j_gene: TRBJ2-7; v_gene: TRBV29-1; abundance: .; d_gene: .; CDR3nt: TGCAGCGTTGAAGTTCGGCTAGCTATCTCCTACGAGCAGTACTTC; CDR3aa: CSVEVRLAISYEQYF
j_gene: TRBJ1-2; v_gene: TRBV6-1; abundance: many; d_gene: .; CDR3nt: TGTGCCAGCAGTGAGACAGCGACGGGCTACACCTTC; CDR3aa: CASSETATGYTF
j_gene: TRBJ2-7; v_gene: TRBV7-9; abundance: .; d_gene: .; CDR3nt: TGTGCCAGCAGCTTACTTCCAGACTCCTACGAGCAGTACTTC; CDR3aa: CASSLLPDSYEQYF
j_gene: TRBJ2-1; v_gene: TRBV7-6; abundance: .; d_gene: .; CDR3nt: TGTGCCAGCAGCTGGGGAGATGAGCAGTTCTTC; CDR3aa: CASSWGDEQFF
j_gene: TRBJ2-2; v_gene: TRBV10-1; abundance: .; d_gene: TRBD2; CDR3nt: TGCGCCAGCAGCGGAGCGGGGGGGCCGGAGACCGGGGAGCTGTTTTTT; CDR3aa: CASSGAGGPETGELFF
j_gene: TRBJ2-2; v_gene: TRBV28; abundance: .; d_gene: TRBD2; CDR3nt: TGTGCCAGCACCCGGGGGGGCCGGGGAACCGGGGAGCTGTTTTTT; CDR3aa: CASTRGGRGTGELFF
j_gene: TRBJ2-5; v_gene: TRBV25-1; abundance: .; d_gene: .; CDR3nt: TGTGCCAGCAGTGAATTTTGGGACACCGTCCAAGAGACCCAGTACTTC; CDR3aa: CASSEFWDTVQETQYF
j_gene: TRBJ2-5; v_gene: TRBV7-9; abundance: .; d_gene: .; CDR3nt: TGTGCCAGCAGCAGCCGGGAGACCCAGTACTTC; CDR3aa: CASSSRETQYF
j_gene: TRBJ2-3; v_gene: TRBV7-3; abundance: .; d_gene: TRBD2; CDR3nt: TGTGCCAGCAGCTTGACTAGCGGGGGGCCGGGAGATACGCAGTATTTT; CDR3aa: CASSLTSGGPGDTQYF
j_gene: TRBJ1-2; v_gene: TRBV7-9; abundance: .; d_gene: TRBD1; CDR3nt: TGTGCCAGCAGCTTAAGGAATCGTGGTGGGACAGACGATAACTATGGCTACACCTTC; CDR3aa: CASSLRNRGGTDDNYGYTF
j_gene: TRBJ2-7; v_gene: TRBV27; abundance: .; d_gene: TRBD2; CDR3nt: TGTGCCAGCAGTTTATCGTGGCGGGGGGGTCCTTCCTACGAGCAGTACTTC; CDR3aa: CASSLSWRGGPSYEQYF
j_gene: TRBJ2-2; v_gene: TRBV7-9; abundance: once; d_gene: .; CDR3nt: TGTGCCAGCAGCTCCCGGGACACCGGGGAGCTGTTTTTT; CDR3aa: CASSSRDTGELFF
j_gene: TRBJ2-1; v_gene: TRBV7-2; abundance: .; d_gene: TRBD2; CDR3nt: TGTGCCAGCAGCTTAGCCGTCTTGGGGGGGACTTACAATGAGCAGTTCTTC; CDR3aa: CASSLAVLGGTYNEQFF
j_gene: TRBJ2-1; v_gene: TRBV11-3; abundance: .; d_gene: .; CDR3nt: TGTGCCAGCAGCGCCGTTCAGGGCTCCTACAATGAGCAGTTCTTC; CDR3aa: CASSAVQGSYNEQFF
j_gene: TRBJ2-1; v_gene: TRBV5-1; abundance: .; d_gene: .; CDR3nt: TGCGCCAGCAGCTTGGGGCTCGGAGACGATGAGCAGTTCTTC; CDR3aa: CASSLGLGDDEQFF